The T cell receptor beta chain described here comes from a study of OX40 agonist ivuxolimab in advanced cancers. Trimming removed 1 base from V and 4 bases from J, with 13 bases in between. This CDR3 is 15 amino acids long. The germline V gene has CDR1 SEHNR and CDR2 FQNEAQ (reference sequence). With respect to this clone: Its cognate antigen is unknown.

The protocol was immunoSEQ multiplex PCR, while the TCRdb copy is restricted to in-frame clones and leaves out a portion. The table includes 75,000 to 90,000 clones, roughly 92% detected once. General study points: Nonresponders, in some cases, also had low normalized T-cell clonal expansion. Some of the lowest clonal expansion was seen in partial responders at 0.1-3.0 mg/kg.

Patients with autoimmune history or systemic immunosuppression were excluded. Specimen: CD4+ or CD8+ T cells sorted from blood, collected in a trial of the OX40 agonist ivuxolimab. The receptor comes from an adult with an advanced solid tumor such as melanoma, head and neck, liver or kidney cancer. The chain recombines TRBV7-9 with TRBJ2-5; no clear D. CDR3 protein: CASSLEVAGRETQYF. CDR3 in DNA: TGTGCCAGCAGCTTAGAGGTGGCAGGACGAGAGACCCAGTACTTC.